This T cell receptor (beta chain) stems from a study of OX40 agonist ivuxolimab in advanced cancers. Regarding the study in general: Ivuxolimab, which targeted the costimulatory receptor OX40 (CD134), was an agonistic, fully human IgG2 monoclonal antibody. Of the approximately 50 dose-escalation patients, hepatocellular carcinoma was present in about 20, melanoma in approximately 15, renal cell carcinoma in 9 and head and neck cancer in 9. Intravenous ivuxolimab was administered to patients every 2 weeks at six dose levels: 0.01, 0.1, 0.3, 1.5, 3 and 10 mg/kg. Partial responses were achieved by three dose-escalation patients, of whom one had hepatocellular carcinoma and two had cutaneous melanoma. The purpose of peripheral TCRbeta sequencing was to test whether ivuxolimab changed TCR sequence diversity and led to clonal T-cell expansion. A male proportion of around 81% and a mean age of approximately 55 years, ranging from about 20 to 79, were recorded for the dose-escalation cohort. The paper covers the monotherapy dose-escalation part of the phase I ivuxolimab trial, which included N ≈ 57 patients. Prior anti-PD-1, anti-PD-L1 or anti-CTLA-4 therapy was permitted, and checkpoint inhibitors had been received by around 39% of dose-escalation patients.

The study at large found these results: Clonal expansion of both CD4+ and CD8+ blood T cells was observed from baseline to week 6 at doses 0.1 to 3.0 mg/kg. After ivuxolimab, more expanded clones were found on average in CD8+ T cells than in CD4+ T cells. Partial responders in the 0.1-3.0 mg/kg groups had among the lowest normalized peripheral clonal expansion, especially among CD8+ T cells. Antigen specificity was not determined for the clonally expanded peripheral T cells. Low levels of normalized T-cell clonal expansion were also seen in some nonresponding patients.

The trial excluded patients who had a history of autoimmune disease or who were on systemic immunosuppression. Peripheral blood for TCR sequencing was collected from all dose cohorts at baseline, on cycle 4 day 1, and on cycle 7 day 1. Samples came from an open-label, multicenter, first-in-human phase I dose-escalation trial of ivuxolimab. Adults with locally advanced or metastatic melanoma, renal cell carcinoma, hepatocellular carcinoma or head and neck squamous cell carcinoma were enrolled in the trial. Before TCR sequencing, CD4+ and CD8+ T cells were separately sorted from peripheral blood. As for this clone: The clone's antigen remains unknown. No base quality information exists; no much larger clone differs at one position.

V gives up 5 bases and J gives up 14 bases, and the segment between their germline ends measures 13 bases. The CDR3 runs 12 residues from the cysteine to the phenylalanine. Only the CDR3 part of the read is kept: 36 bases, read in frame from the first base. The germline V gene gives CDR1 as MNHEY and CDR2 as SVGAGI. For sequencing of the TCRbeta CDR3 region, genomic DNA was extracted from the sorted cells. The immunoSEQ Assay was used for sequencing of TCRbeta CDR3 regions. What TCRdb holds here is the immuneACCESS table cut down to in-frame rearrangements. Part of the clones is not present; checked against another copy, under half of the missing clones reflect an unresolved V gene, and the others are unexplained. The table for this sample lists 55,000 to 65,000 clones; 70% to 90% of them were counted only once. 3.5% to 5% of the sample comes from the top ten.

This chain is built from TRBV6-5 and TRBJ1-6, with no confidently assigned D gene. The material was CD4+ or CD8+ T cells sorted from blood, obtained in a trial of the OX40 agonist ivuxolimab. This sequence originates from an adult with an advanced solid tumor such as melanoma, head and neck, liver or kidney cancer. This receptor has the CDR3 CASSDYELSLHF. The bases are TGTGCCAGCAGTGACTATGAGCTGTCCCTCCACTTT.